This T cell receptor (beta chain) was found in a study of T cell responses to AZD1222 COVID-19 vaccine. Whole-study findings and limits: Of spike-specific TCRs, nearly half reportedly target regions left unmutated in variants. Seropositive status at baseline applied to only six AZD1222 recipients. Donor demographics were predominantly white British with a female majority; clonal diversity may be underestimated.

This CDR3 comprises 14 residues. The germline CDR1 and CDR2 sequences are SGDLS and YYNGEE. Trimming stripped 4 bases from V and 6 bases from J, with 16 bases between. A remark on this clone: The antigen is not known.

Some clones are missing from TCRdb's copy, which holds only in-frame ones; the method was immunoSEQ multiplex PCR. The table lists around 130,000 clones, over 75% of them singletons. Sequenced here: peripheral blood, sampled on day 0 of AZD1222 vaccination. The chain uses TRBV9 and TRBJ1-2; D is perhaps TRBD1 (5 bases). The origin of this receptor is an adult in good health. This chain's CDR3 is CASSQQEQNHGYTF. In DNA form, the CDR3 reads TGTGCCAGCAGCCAACAGGAACAGAACCATGGCTACACCTTC.